The rows below give T cell receptor beta chains drawn from one sample of a study of Ad26.COV2.S vaccination and SARS-CoV-2 variants. Measured with immunoSEQ multiplex PCR; TCRdb has only the in-frame clones, and not every one. This sample carries around 380,000 clones, more than 85% of them seen once, and the ten largest clones take more than 3%. This sample comprised peripheral blood, obtained in a trial of Ad26.COV2.S vaccine versus placebo. The receptors derive from a person between 18 and 65 years old who received the Ad26.COV2.S COVID-19 vaccine or a placebo. Both conserved end residues are part of each CDR3. D genes are given only for firm matches. A row's size may be missing; if present it is once, few, many or a size class.

d_gene	j_gene	abundance	v_gene	CDR3aa	CDR3nt
TRBD1	TRBJ1-5	few	TRBV6-4	CASSAGTDNNQPQHF	TGTGCCAGCAGTGCCGGGACAGACAACAATCAGCCCCAGCATTTT
.	TRBJ1-2	.	TRBV27	CASSPSQAPANYGYTF	TGTGCCAGCAGTCCCTCACAGGCGCCAGCTAACTATGGCTACACCTTC
.	TRBJ1-2	.	TRBV7-9	CASSLGSWEGAPNYGYTF	TGTGCCAGCAGCTTAGGGTCGTGGGAGGGAGCTCCTAACTATGGCTACACCTTC
.	TRBJ1-1	.	TRBV30	CAWSRGVTEAFF	TGTGCCTGGAGTAGGGGGGTCACTGAAGCTTTCTTT
TRBD1	TRBJ1-6	.	TRBV5-1	CASRTTGYGSPLHF	TGCGCCAGCAGGACGACAGGGTATGGTTCACCCCTCCACTTT
.	TRBJ1-1	.	TRBV5-1	CASSFGGEDTEAFF	TGCGCCAGCAGCTTCGGAGGGGAGGACACTGAAGCTTTCTTT
.	TRBJ1-6	.	TRBV5-4	CASSLYRGAESPLHF	TGTGCCAGCAGCTTGTATAGGGGGGCCGAGTCACCCCTCCACTTT
.	TRBJ1-2	.	TRBV11-2	CASSFMLGGYTF	TGTGCCAGCAGCTTCATGCTGGGTGGCTACACCTTC
.	TRBJ1-1	.	TRBV25-1	CASSRANTEAFF	TGTGCCAGCAGCAGGGCGAACACTGAAGCTTTCTTT
.	TRBJ1-2	.	TRBV5-8	CASSRGGGYTF	TGTGCCAGCAGCAGGGGGGGTGGCTACACCTTC
TRBD2	TRBJ2-5	.	TRBV6-1	CASSEGEGGAQETQYF	TGTGCCAGCAGTGAAGGGGAGGGAGGTGCACAAGAGACCCAGTACTTC
.	TRBJ2-7	.	TRBV4-1	CASSQPPWTEKSYEQYF	TGCGCCAGCAGCCAACCCCCATGGACCGAGAAATCCTACGAGCAGTACTTC
.	TRBJ2-7	.	TRBV5-6	CASTPRGFSSYEQYF	TGTGCCAGCACCCCCCGGGGTTTTAGCTCCTACGAGCAGTACTTC
TRBD1	TRBJ1-5	.	TRBV7-8	CASSTEHRDRGLHQPQHF	TGTGCCAGCAGCACAGAACACCGGGACAGGGGGCTCCATCAGCCCCAGCATTTT
.	TRBJ2-7	.	TRBV7-2	CASSLGYRAYEQYF	TGTGCCAGCAGCCTCGGCTATAGGGCCTACGAGCAGTACTTC
TRBD2	TRBJ2-3	once	TRBV6-2/TRBV6-3	CASSQTRTSGGQTDTQYF	TGTGCCAGCAGTCAAACCAGGACTAGCGGGGGCCAAACAGATACGCAGTATTTT
.	TRBJ1-6	many	TRBV19	CASSESSDGVGDSPLHF	TGTGCCAGTAGTGAATCCTCCGACGGGGTCGGGGATTCACCCCTCCACTTT
.	TRBJ1-1	.	TRBV6-2/TRBV6-3	CASRYSLNTEAFF	TGTGCCAGCAGGTACAGCCTTAACACTGAAGCTTTCTTT
.	TRBJ1-5	.	TRBV6-2/TRBV6-3	CASRPPNQPQHF	TGTGCCAGCAGACCTCCAAATCAGCCCCAGCATTTT
.	TRBJ2-7	.	TRBV12-3/TRBV12-4	CASTYDRSYEQYF	TGTGCCAGCACTTACGACAGATCCTACGAGCAGTACTTC
.	TRBJ2-7	.	TRBV18	CASSPSRTESYEQYF	TGTGCCAGCTCACCTTCCCGGACTGAAAGCTACGAGCAGTACTTC
.	TRBJ1-4	.	TRBV7-9	CASSAGGLATNEKLFF	TGTGCCAGCAGCGCCGGGGGCCTGGCAACTAATGAAAAACTGTTTTTT
.	TRBJ1-1	.	TRBV4-3	CASSQAGRLEAFF	TGCGCCAGCAGCCAAGCCGGGAGACTTGAAGCTTTCTTT
.	TRBJ1-6	.	TRBV18	CASSATGGGGGYNSPLHF	TGTGCCAGCTCAGCGACGGGAGGGGGTGGTGGCTATAATTCACCCCTCCACTTT
TRBD1	TRBJ1-4	.	TRBV5-1	CAGGTGERGKLFF	TGCGCCGGCGGGACAGGGGAAAGAGGAAAACTGTTTTTT
.	TRBJ1-6	.	TRBV19	CASSINSILHF	TGTGCCAGTAGTATAAACTCCATCCTCCACTTT
.	TRBJ1-1	.	TRBV6-2/TRBV6-3	CASSYALYTEAFF	TGTGCCAGCAGTTACGCATTGTACACTGAAGCTTTCTTT
.	TRBJ2-3	.	TRBV7-2	CASSLGGQGDTQYF	TGTGCCAGCAGCTTAGGGGGGCAGGGAGATACGCAGTATTTT
.	TRBJ2-3	.	TRBV11-2	CASSSRIAEPQYF	TGTGCCAGCAGCTCCCGGATAGCGGAACCGCAGTATTTT
.	TRBJ1-2	.	TRBV5-4	CASSLALQTDGYTF	TGTGCCAGCAGCTTGGCTTTACAGACCGATGGCTACACCTTC
TRBD2	TRBJ2-3	.	TRBV5-1	CASSSTGTSGGPDTQYF	TGCGCCAGCAGCTCCACCGGGACTAGCGGGGGCCCAGATACGCAGTATTTT
TRBD2	TRBJ2-1	.	TRBV10-3	CAISVGLAGAASYNEQFF	TGTGCCATCAGTGTCGGCCTAGCGGGGGCGGCCTCCTACAATGAGCAGTTCTTC
.	TRBJ1-1	few	TRBV2	CASSGLGNTEAFF	TGTGCCAGCTCGGGTTTGGGGAACACTGAAGCTTTCTTT
TRBD1	TRBJ1-1	.	TRBV2	CASSRQGAGEAFF	TGTGCCAGCAGTAGACAGGGGGCGGGTGAAGCTTTCTTT